This TCR beta chain was profiled in a study of T cells after yellow fever vaccination. Study results and limitations: Weaker overall was a secondary response that nonetheless peaked faster, on day 5 versus 15.

This clonotype was picked up a small number of times. Its antigen is unidentified. The CDR3 runs 13 residues. V lost 7 bases, J lost 6 bases, and 13 bases lay in between. Germline CDR1 and CDR2: SGHTA and FQGNSA. TCRdb redid the calling of the 5' RACE reads with MiXCR, one entry per CDR3 protein. Of around 600,000 distinct CDR3 sequences in the sample, approximately 13% were seen once. The sequencing used PBMCs, collected on the day of the yellow fever booster vaccination. The rearrangement uses TRBV7-2 and TRBJ2-1; D unresolved. The clonotype originates from a man aged 25-45 years who received the YFV17D yellow fever vaccine. The CDR3 DNA follows: TGTGCCAGCACGTCCCTGTGGCGCAATGAGCAGTTCTTC. Translated: CASTSLWRNEQFF.